What follows is one T cell receptor beta chain and its context. Antigen: not known. The data originate from a study of CXCR3-negative and CXCR3-positive naive CD8 T cells. Study overall: For each library, about 1.5 +/- 0.3 million TRB reads were obtained, some 130 million in total. Study results and caveats: TCR strength was inferred from TRB CDR3 properties, while surface CD5 was comparable between naive subsets. Memory cells differed in TRBV-TRBJ usage, but naive CXCR3-negative and CXCR3-positive cells had similar usage. Memory CD8+ T cell repertoires were far less diverse than both naive subsets. CXCR3-positive naive cells had TRB CDR3s that were more hydrophobic than CXCR3-negative naive cells had.

Through 5' RACE with UMI labels, the TRB cDNA libraries were prepared. From the 5' RACE reads, TCRdb lists one entry per CDR3 protein and no DNA. Its listing shows under 150,000 distinct CDR3 sequences. CDR3 length: 14 residues. From germline, CDR1 is MNHEY and CDR2 SMNVEV (reference sequence). This clonotype was obtained from a human donor in good health. Some clones in this sample may be carry-over from other donors' samples. The chain is built from TRBV27 and TRBJ2-4. Sequenced sample: naive CXCR3+ CD8+ T cells from blood. Subset indicated: CD45RO-CCR7+CD27+CD95- naive CD8+ T cells expressing CXCR3 (TNR3+). CDR3 sequence: CASSLLGAKNIQYF.